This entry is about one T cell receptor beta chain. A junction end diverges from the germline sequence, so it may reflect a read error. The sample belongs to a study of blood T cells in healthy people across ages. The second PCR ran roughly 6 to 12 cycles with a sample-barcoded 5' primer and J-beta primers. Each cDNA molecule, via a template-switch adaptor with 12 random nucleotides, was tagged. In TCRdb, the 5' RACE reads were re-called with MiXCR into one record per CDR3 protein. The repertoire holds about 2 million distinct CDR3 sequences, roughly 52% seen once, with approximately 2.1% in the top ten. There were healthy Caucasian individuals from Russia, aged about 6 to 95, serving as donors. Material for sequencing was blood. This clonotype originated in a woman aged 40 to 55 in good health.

The CDR3 reads CASSLALAVETQYF. As DNA, the CDR3 is TGTGCCAGCAGCTTAGCACTAGCGGTAGAGACCCAGTACTTC. V gene TRBV5-1 combines with J gene TRBJ2-7, with 8 bases identical to TRBD2. The DNA end lines up better with TRBJ2-5; the J call may be wrong. This CDR3 has 14 amino acids. The V gene's germline CDR1 is SGHRS and CDR2 YFSETQ.